This T cell receptor (beta chain) is drawn from a study of T-cell reconstitution after alpha-beta-depleted transplantation in children. Findings of the study overall: Expanded clones from the graft, numbering several hundred, reportedly supplied alpha-beta T cells about two months after transplant. TCRbeta diversity was high at day 60 in some patients (a result of surviving recipient T cells and thymic progenitors). Counts and diversity of T cells one year after transplant came mostly from newly produced T cells.

A library of TCRbeta sequences, prepared with unique molecular identifiers, was generated. MiXCR, run by TCRdb on the PCR reads, gives a single entry per CDR3 protein. This table holds hundreds of thousands of distinct CDR3 sequences, 16% found once. The ends lost 6 bases at V and 0 bases at J; junction bases unmatched: 11. The germline V gene has CDR1 MNHEY and CDR2 SVGEGT. The CDR3 has 17 amino acids. Note on this clonotype: Its antigen is unidentified.

The receptor was derived from a boy in the first two years of life who had a stem cell transplant for Wiskott-Aldrich syndrome, so the T cells may come from the graft donor. Material: PBMCs, mostly from graft donor cells, obtained 360 days after TCRalphabeta/CD19-depleted stem cell transplant. The J gene is TRBJ2-7, the V gene TRBV6-2 or TRBV6-3, with 10 bases identical to TRBD2. CDR3 DNA: TGTGCCAGCAGGAAACCGGGACTAGCGATGAGCTCCTACGAGCAGTACTTC. It yields the protein CASRKPGLAMSSYEQYF.